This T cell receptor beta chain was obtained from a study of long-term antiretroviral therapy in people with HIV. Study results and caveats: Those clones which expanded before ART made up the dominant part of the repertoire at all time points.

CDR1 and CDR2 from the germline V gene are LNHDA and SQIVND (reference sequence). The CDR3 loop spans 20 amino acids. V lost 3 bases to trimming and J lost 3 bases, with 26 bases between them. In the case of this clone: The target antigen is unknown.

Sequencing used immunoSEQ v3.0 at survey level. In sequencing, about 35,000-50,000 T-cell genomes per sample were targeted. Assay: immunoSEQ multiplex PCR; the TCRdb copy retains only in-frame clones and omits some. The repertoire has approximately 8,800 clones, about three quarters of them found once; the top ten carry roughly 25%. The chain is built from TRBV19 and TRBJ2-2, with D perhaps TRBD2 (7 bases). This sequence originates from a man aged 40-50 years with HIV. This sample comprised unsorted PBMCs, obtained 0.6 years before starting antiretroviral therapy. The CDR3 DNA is TGTGCCAGTAGTATGCGTTCAGGGAGGGGGGGGCGCGCAGACACCGGGGAGCTGTTTTTT. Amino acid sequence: CASSMRSGRGGRADTGELFF.